The entry that follows covers one T cell receptor (beta chain) sequence. Its antigen remains unknown. Sequencing was performed with immunoSEQ multiplex PCR; in TCRdb, only in-frame clones are kept and a portion is missing. The top ten hold 10% of the sample, which has about 170,000 clones, roughly nine tenths seen once. Germline V lookup: CDR1 SGHAT, CDR2 FQNNGV. The CDR3 is 14 residues long. Trimming cost V 2 bases and J 2 bases, with 9 bases left between them. The source of the sample is a study of cytomegalovirus exposure and HLA in healthy donors. The study, taken as a whole, reports: Three CMV-associated chains proved CMV antigen-specific in vitro. Reported performance of the classifier showed diagnosis of cytomegalovirus status with high specificity and sensitivity. Overall, under 200 TCR beta chains were annotated as cytomegalovirus-associated. Rarity marked most TCR sequences, yet some public TCRs occurred in many donors.

The sequencing sample was made of PBMCs. The origin of this receptor is a woman between 18 and 30 years old in good health and CMV-seropositive. This chain uses TRBV11-2 with TRBJ1-2; D call uncertain. The CDR3 region is CASSLRRANYGYTF. CDR3 nucleotides: TGTGCCAGCAGCTTAAGGAGGGCGAACTATGGCTACACCTTC.